This TCR beta chain was sequenced during a study of T cell responses to AZD1222 COVID-19 vaccine. The CDR3 length is 13 residues, termini included. TCRdb's table, derived via immunoSEQ multiplex PCR, lists solely in-frame clones and lacks some. The table has 140,000 or so clones, around nine tenths seen once. A note on this clone: The DNA is left out, because the CDR3 cannot be placed on it with certainty; the CDR3 is given as TCRdb lists it.

The receptor was derived from an adult in good health. The chain links TRBV12-3 or TRBV12-4 to TRBJ2-1. Sequencing was performed on peripheral blood, taken on day 0 of AZD1222 vaccination. CDR3 loop: CASSSSRPNEQFF.